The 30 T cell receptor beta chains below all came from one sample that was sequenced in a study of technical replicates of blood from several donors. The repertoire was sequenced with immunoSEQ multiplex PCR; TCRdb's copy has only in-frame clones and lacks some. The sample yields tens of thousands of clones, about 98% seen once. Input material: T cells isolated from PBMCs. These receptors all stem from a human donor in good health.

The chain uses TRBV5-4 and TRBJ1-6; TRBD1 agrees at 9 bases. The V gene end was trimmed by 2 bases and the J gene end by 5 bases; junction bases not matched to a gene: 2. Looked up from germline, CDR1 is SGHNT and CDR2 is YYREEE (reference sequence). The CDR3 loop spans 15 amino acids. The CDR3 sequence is CASSFWDRDNSPLHF. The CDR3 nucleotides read TGTGCCAGCAGCTTTTGGGACAGGGATAATTCACCCCTCCACTTT.

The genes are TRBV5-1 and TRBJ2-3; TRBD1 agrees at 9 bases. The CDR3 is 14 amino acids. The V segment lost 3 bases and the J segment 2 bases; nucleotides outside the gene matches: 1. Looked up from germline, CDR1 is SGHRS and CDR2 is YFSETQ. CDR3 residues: CASSWDRDTDTQYF. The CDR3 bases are TGCGCCAGCAGCTGGGACAGGGACACAGATACGCAGTATTTT.

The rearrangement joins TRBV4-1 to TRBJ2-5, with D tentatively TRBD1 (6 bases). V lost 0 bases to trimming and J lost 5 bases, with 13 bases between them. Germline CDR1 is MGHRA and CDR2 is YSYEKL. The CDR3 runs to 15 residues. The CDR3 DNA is TGCGCCAGCAGCCAAGATCCAGGGGAGTCCGAGACCCAGTACTTC. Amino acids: CASSQDPGESETQYF.

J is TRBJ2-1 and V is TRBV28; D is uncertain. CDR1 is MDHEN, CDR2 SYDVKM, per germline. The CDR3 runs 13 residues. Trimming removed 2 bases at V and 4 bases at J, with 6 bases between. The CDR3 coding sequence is TGTGCCAGCAGTTTAAAGCCGTACAATGAGCAGTTCTTC. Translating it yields CASSLKPYNEQFF.

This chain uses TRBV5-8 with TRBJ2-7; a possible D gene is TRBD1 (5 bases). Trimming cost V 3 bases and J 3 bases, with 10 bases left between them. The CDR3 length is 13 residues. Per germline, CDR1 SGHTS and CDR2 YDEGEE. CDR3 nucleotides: TGTGCCAGCAGCTGGGGCCCTAACTACGAGCAGTACTTC. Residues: CASSWGPNYEQYF.

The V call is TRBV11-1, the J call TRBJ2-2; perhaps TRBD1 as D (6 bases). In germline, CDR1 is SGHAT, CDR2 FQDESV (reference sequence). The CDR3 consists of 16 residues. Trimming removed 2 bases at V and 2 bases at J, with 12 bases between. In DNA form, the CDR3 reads TGTGCCAGCAGCTTACTTAGGGACACAAACACCGGGGAGCTGTTTTTT. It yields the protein CASSLLRDTNTGELFF.

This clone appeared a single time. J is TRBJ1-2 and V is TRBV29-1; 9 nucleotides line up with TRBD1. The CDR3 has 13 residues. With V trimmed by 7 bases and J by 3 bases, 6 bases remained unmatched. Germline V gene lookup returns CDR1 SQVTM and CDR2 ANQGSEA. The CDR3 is CSAGQGWDYGYTF. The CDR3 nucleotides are TGCAGCGCTGGACAGGGGTGGGACTATGGCTACACCTTC.

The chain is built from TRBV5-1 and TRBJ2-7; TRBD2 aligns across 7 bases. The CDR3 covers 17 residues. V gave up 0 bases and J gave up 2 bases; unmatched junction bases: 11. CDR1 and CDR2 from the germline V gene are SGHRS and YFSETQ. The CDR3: CASSLGQLPGGAYEQYF. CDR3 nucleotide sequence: TGCGCCAGCAGCTTGGGACAGCTCCCTGGGGGGGCCTACGAGCAGTACTTC.

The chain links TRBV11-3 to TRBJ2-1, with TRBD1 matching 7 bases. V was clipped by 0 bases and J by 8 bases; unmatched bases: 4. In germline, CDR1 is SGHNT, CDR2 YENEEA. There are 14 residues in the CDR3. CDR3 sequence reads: CASSLERGRDEQFF. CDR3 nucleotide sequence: TGTGCCAGCAGCTTAGAGAGGGGGCGGGATGAGCAGTTCTTC.

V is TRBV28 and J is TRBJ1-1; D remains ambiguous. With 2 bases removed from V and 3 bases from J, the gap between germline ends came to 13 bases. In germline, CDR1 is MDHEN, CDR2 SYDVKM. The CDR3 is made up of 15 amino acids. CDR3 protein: CASSLLSSIDTEAFF. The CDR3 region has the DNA TGTGCCAGCAGTTTACTAAGTTCGATCGACACTGAAGCTTTCTTT.

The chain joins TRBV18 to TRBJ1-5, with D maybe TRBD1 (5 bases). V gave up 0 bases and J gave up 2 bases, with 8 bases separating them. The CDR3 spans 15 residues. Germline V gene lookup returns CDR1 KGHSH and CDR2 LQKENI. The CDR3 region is CASSPPGEGNQPQHF. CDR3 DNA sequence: TGTGCCAGCTCACCACCGGGGGAGGGCAATCAGCCCCAGCATTTT.

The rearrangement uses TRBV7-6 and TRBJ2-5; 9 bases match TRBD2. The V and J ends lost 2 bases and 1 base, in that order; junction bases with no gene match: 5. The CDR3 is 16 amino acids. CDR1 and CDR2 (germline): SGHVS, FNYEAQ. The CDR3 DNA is TGTGCCAGCAGCTTAACCTTAGCGGGAGTCCAAGAGACCCAGTACTTC. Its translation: CASSLTLAGVQETQYF.

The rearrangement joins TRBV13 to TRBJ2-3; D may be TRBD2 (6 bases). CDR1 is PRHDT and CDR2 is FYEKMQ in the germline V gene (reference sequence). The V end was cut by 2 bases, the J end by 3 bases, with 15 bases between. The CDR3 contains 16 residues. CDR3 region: CASSLQGLEKTDTQYF. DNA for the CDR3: TGTGCCAGCAGCTTACAGGGACTGGAGAAAACAGATACGCAGTATTTT.

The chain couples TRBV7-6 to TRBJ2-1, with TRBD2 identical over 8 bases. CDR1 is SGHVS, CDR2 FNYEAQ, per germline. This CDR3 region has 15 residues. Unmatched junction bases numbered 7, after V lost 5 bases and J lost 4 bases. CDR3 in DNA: TGTGCCAGCAGCGAAGCGGGAGTTTGGTACAATGAGCAGTTCTTC. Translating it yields CASSEAGVWYNEQFF. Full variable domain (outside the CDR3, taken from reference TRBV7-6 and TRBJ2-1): GAGVSQSPRYKVTKRGQDVALRCDPISGHVSLYWYRQALGQGPEFLTYFNYEAQQDKSGLPNDRFSAERPEGSISTLTIQRTEQRDSAMYRCASSEAGVWYNEQFFGPGTRLTVL.

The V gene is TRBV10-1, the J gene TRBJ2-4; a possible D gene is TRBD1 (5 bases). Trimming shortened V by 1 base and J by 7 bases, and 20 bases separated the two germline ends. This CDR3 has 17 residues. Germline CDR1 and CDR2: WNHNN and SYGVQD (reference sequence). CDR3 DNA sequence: TGCGCCAGCAGTGAGTTCGGCCAGGGTCAAAATCGGAACATTCAGTACTTC. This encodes CASSEFGQGQNRNIQYF.

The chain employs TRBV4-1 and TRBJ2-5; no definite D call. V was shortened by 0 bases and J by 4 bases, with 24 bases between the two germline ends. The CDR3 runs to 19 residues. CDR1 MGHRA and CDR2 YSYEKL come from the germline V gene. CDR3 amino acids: CASSQDPNSPWAVLETQYF. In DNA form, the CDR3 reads TGCGCCAGCAGCCAAGATCCGAATTCCCCCTGGGCAGTTTTAGAGACCCAGTACTTC.

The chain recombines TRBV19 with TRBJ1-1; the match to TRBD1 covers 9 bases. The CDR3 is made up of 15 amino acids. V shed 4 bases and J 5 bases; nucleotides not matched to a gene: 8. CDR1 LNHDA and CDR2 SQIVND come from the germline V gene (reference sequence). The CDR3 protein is CASSTPGTGRTEAFF. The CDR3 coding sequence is TGTGCCAGTAGTACCCCCGGGACAGGGCGGACTGAAGCTTTCTTT. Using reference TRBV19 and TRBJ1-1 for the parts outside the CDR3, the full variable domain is DGGITQSPKYLFRKEGQNVTLSCEQNLNHDAMYWYRQDPGQGLRLIYYSQIVNDFQKGDIAEGYSVSREKKESFPLTVTSAQKNPTAFYLCASSTPGTGRTEAFFGQGTRLTVV.

In nucleotides, the CDR3 is TGTGCCAGCAGTCTACACACCACTAGCGGGCTCTACGAGCAGTACTTC. It yields the protein CASSLHTTSGLYEQYF. V and J are TRBV13 and TRBJ2-7, with 9 positions matching TRBD2. The length of the CDR3 is 16 residues. Germline assignment: CDR1 PRHDT and CDR2 FYEKMQ (reference sequence). Losses at the gene ends were 6 bases for V and 3 bases for J; bases not matched to a gene: 12.

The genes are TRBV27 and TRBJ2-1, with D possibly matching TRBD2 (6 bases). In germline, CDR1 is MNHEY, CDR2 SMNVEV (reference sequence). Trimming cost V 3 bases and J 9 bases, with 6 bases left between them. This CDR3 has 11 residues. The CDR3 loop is CASSFGGEQFF. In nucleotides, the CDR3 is TGTGCCAGCAGTTTCGGGGGTGAGCAGTTCTTC.

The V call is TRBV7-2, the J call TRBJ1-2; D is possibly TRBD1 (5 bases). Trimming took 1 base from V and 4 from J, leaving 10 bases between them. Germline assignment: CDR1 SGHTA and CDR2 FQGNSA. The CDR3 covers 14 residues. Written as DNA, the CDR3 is TGTGCCAGCAGCTTAGACGACAGCCCCTATGGCTACACCTTC. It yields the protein CASSLDDSPYGYTF. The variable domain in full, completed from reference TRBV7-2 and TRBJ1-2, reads GAGVSQSPSNKVTEKGKDVELRCDPISGHTALYWYRQSLGQGLEFLIYFQGNSAPDKSGLPSDRFSAERTGGSVSTLTIQRTQQEDSAVYLCASSLDDSPYGYTFGSGTRLTVV.

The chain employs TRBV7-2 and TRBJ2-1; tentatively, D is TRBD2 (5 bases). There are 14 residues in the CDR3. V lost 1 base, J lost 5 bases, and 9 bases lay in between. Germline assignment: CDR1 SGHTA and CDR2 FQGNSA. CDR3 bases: TGTGCCAGCAGCTTAGGAGGGATTAACAATGAGCAGTTCTTC. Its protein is CASSLGGINNEQFF.

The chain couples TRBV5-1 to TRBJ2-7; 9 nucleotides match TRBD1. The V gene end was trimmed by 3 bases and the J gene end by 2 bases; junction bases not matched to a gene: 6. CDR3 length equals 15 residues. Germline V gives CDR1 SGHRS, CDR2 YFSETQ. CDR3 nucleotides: TGCGCCAGCAGCTCCCCGGGACAGGGAGCCTACGAGCAGTACTTC. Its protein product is CASSSPGQGAYEQYF.

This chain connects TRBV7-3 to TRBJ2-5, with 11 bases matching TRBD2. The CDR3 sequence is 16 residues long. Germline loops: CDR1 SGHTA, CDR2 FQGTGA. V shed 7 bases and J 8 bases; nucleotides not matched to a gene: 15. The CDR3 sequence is CASKSLAGGSSVTQYF. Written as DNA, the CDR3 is TGTGCCAGCAAGTCTCTAGCGGGGGGTAGTAGTGTAACCCAGTACTTC.

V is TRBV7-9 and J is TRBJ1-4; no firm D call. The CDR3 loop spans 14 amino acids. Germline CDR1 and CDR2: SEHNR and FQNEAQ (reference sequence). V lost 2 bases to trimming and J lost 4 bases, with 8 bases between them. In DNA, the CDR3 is TGTGCCAGCAGCTTAATCGGGTATAATGAAAAACTGTTTTTT. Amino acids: CASSLIGYNEKLFF. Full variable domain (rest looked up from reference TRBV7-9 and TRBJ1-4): DTGVSQNPRHKITKRGQNVTFRCDPISEHNRLYWYRQTLGQGPEFLTYFQNEAQLEKSRLLSDRFSAERPKGSFSTLEIQRTEQGDSAMYLCASSLIGYNEKLFFGSGTQLSVL.

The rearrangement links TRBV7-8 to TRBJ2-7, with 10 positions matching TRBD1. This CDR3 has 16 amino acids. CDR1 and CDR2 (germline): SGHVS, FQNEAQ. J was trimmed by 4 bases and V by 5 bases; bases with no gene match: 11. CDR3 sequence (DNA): TGTGCCAGCAGCATATCGCCGGGACAGGGGAATTACGAGCAGTACTTC. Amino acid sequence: CASSISPGQGNYEQYF.

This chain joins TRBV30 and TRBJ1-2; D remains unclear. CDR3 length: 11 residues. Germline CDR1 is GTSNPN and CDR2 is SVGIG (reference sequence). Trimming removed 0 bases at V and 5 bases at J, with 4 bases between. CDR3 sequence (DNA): TGTGCCTGGAGTGTAGCTTATGGCTACACCTTC. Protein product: CAWSVAYGYTF.

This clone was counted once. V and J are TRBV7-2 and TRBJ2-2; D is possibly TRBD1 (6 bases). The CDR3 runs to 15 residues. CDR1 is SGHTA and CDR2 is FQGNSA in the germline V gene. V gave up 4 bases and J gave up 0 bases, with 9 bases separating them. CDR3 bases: TGTGCCAGCAGCTCCCGACAGGCGAACACCGGGGAGCTGTTTTTT. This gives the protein CASSSRQANTGELFF.

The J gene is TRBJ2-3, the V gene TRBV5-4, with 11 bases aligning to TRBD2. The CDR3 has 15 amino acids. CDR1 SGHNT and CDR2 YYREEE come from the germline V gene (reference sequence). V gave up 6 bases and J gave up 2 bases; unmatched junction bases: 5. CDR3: CASKASGGSTDTQYF. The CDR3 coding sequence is TGTGCCAGCAAGGCTAGCGGGGGGTCCACAGATACGCAGTATTTT.

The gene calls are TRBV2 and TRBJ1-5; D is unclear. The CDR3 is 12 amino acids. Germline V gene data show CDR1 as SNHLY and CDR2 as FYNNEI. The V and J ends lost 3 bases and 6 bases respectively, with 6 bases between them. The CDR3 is CASSDVSQPQHF. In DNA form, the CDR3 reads TGTGCCAGCAGTGACGTGTCTCAGCCCCAGCATTTT.

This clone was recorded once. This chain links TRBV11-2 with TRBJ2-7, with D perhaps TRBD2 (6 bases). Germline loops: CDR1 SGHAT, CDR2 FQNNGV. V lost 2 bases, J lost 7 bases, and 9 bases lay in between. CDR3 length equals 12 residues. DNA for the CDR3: TGTGCCAGCAGCTTACTGGGGGGAGAGCAGTACTTC. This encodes CASSLLGGEQYF. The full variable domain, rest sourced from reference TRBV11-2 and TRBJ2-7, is EAGVAQSPRYKIIEKRQSVAFWCNPISGHATLYWYQQILGQGPKLLIQFQNNGVVDDSQLPKDRFSAERLKGVDSTLKIQPAKLEDSAVYLCASSLLGGEQYFGPGTRLTVT.